What follows are 8 T cell receptor beta chains derived from one specimen sequenced in a study of T cell clonality in common variable immunodeficiency. Whole-study results and caveats: Reportedly, TCR beta sequences from common variable immunodeficiency showed fewer deletions and N-nucleotide insertions.

Antigens for these TCRs are unknown. Repertoires were generated with immunoSEQ multiplex PCR, while TCRdb's copy carries only in-frame clones and drops some. The sample presents 30,000 to 35,000 clones, none singletons. The sample taken for sequencing was peripheral blood mononuclear cells. The receptors originated from a human donor with common variable immunodeficiency.

This clone was recorded many times. This CDR3 is CAISEQGIGYNEQFF. The DNA read from the CDR3 is TGTGCCATCAGCGAGCAGGGAATTGGTTACAATGAG. V and J are TRBV10-3 and TRBJ2-1, with a weak D call TRBD1 (5 bases). The CDR3 goes on 3 residues after the read ends, and that part is filled in from the germline J gene. V lost 6 bases, J lost 4 bases, and 16 bases lay in between. The CDR3 covers 15 residues. Looked up from germline, CDR1 is ENHRY and CDR2 is SYGVKD.

Points on this clone: The read terminates 3 residues before the CDR3 end, so the remaining end is supplied by the germline J gene. This rearrangement joins TRBV20-1 to TRBJ1-1, with unresolved D. V was pared by 5 bases and J by 6 bases, with 16 bases between. CDR1 DFQATT and CDR2 SNEGSKA come from the germline V gene (reference sequence). There are 13 residues in the CDR3. Here the CDR3 reads CSAATGVAPEAFF. CDR3 DNA, as far as it was read: TGCAGTGCTGCGACCGGGGTAGCCCCTGAA.

Concerning this clone: Coverage ceases 3 residues before the CDR3 finishes, and the germline J gene fills in the end. This chain uses TRBV19 with TRBJ2-7; the D gene is possibly TRBD2 (7 bases). CDR1 and CDR2 from the germline V gene are LNHDA and SQIVND (reference sequence). The V and J ends lost 5 bases and 2 bases respectively, with 13 bases between them. The CDR3 covers 14 residues. The part of the CDR3 DNA that was read is TGTGCCAGTAGTCCCGGGGGGCTCACCTACGAG. Amino acid sequence: CASSPGGLTYE. The entire CDR3 is CASSPGGLTYEQYF.

This clone appeared a few times. The read finishes 3 residues shy of the CDR3 end, and the germline J gene is used to complete it. The chain uses TRBV11-1 and TRBJ1-2, with a weak D call TRBD1 (5 bases). V lost 2 bases and J lost 7, with 14 bases in between. The CDR3 loop spans 14 amino acids. Germline CDR1 and CDR2: SGHAT and FQDESV (reference sequence). CDR3 DNA, as far as it was read: TGTGCCAGCAGCTTATCTGACAGTCTTGCTGGC. Its protein is CASSLSDSLAG. The entire CDR3 protein is CASSLSDSLAGYTF.

Many counts were recorded for this clone. CDR3 residues: CAISELGDSNYGYTF. The sequenced CDR3 bases are TGTGCCATCAGTGAGTTGGGGGACAGTAACTATGGC. V and J are TRBV10-3 and TRBJ1-2; 7 bases are a match to TRBD1. The read falls 3 residues short of the CDR3 end, and the missing part is taken from the germline J gene. Trimming at V came to 1 base and at J to 1 base, leaving 3 bases not matched to a gene. Germline-derived CDR1 and CDR2 are ENHRY and SYGVKD. This CDR3 has 15 residues.

In its sample, this clone was seen many times. The read terminates 3 residues ahead of where the CDR3 ends, so the germline J gene completes it. The rearrangement links TRBV24-1 to TRBJ2-7; D may be TRBD2 (6 bases). Germline V gene sequence: CDR1 KGHDR, CDR2 SFDVKD. The germline V and J ends were trimmed by 10 bases and 0 bases, with 18 bases remaining between them. The CDR3 spans 15 residues. The part of the CDR3 DNA that was read is TGTGCCACTAGCACGAGGGCGGGGAGCTCCTACGAG. It encodes CATSTRAGSSYE. The full CDR3 protein is CATSTRAGSSYEQYF.

This clone came up a few times. The read finishes 3 residues shy of the CDR3 end, and the germline J gene is used to complete it. V gene TRBV29-1 combines with J gene TRBJ2-7; possibly TRBD1 for D (5 bases). This CDR3 is built from 13 residues. V was trimmed by 5 bases and J by 0 bases, leaving 11 bases between them. Germline assignment: CDR1 SQVTM and CDR2 ANQGSEA. Partial CDR3 DNA: TGCAGCGTTCTAACAGGTTACTCCTACGAG. Its protein is CSVLTGYSYE. The entire CDR3 protein reads CSVLTGYSYEQYF.

This clone was counted ten times or more. The read ends 3 residues before the CDR3 terminus; that terminus is restored from the germline J gene. The chain uses TRBV19 and TRBJ2-1, with a possible D match to TRBD2 (6 bases). The CDR3 sequence is 13 residues long. V was shortened by 3 bases and J by 9 bases, with 12 bases between the two germline ends. The germline gives CDR1 LNHDA, CDR2 SQIVND (reference sequence). The covered CDR3 bases are TGTGCCAGTAGTATTGGCCCCGGGGGTGAG. Translated: CASSIGPGGE. The full CDR3 reads CASSIGPGGEQFF. Supplemented by reference TRBV19 and TRBJ2-1, the full variable domain reads DGGITQSPKYLFRKEGQNVTLSCEQNLNHDAMYWYRQDPGQGLRLIYYSQIVNDFQKGDIAEGYSVSREKKESFPLTVTSAQKNPTAFYLCASSIGPGGEQFFGPGTRLTVL.